The clone carrying this T cell receptor (beta chain) was recorded at least ten times. Its matching antigen is unknown. This sample is part of a study of glioma-infiltrating T cells. TCR alpha and beta CDR3 regions were amplified from RNA using iRepertoire nested multiplex PCR. Each CDR3 protein gets one entry after TCRdb re-called the multiplex PCR reads with MiXCR. Among about 130,000 distinct CDR3 sequences listed, about 25% were seen once. This CDR3 has 12 residues. The V end was cut by 7 bases, the J end by 2 bases, with 8 bases between. CDR1 is MDHEN and CDR2 is SYDVKM in the germline V gene. Findings and limits, study-wide: CDR3 overlap between tissue and blood was very small.

The sequenced sample was glioma tissue, nonneoplastic brain tissue, or PBMCs (not recorded which). The chain recombines TRBV28 with TRBJ2-5; a possible D gene is TRBD1 (6 bases). This receptor was obtained from a human donor with low-grade glioma or glioblastoma, undergoing nonglioma brain surgery, or in good health (not recorded which). CDR3: CASMDSQETQYF. CDR3 in DNA: TGTGCCAGCATGGACAGTCAAGAGACCCAGTACTTC.